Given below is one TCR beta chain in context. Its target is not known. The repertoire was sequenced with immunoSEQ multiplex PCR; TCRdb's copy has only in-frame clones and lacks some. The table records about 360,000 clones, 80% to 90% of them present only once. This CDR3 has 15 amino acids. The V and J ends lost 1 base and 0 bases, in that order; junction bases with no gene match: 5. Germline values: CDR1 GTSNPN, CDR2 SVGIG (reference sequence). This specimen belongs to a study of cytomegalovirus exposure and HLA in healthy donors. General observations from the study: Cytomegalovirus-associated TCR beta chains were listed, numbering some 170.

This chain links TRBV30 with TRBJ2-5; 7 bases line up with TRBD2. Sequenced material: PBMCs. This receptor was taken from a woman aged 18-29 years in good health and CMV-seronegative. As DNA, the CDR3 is TGTGCCTGGAGTGGGCTAGCGGTTTACCAAGAGACCCAGTACTTC. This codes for CAWSGLAVYQETQYF.